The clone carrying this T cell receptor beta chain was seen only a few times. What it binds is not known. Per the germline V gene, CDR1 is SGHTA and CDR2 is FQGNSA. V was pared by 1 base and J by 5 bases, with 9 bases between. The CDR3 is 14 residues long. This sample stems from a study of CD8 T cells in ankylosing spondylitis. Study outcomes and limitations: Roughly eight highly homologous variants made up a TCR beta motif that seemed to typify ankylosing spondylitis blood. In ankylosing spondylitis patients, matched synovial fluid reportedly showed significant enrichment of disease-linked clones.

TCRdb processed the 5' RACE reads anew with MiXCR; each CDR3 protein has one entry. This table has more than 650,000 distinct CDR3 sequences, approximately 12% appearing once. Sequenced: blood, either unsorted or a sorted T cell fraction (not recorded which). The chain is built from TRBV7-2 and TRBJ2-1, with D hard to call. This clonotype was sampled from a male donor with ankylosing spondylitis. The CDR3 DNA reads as TGTGCCAGCAGCTTAGAACCTGGGGACAATGAGCAGTTCTTC. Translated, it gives CASSLEPGDNEQFF.